The present T cell receptor beta chain was sequenced within a study of blood T cells in healthy people across ages. Broader study findings: Measured against age, TCR beta diversity per million T cells decreased in a roughly linear manner. There was a strong correlation between TCR beta diversity and naive T cell percentage.

With regard to this clonotype: No antigen is known for it.

The length of the CDR3 is 15 residues. Per germline, CDR1 SGHTA and CDR2 FQGTGA. V shed 5 bases and J 5 bases; nucleotides not matched to a gene: 8. The sample providers were healthy Caucasian people from Russia, aged about 6 to 100. For every donor, a draw yielded roughly 10 milliliters of peripheral blood. A second PCR, run for 7 to 11 cycles, used a sample-barcoded 5' primer plus a J-beta primer mix. MiXCR, applied by TCRdb to the 5' RACE reads, yields one record per CDR3 protein. The table includes about 1.5 million distinct CDR3 sequences, 35% to 45% detected once. Sequencing was performed on blood. The receptor's source is a woman under 30 in good health. The V gene is TRBV7-3, the J gene TRBJ2-7; 11 bases are a match to TRBD1. CDR3 protein: CASSMGQGEVDEQYF. The CDR3 coding sequence is TGTGCCAGCAGCATGGGACAGGGGGAAGTCGACGAGCAGTACTTC.